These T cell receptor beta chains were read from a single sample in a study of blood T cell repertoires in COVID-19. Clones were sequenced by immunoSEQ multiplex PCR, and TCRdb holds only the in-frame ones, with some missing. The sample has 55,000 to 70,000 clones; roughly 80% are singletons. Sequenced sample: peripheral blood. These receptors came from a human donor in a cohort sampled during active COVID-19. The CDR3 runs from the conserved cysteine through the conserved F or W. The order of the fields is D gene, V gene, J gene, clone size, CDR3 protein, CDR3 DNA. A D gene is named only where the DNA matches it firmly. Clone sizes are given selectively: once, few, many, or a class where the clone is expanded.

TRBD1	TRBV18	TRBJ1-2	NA	CASSPLPPSDRGLTGYTF	TGTGCCAGCTCACCCTTACCTCCATCGGACAGGGGTCTTACTGGCTACACCTTC
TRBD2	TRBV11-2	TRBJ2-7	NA	CASVSGRPSYEQYF	TGTGCCAGCGTAAGCGGGAGGCCCTCCTACGAGCAGTACTTC
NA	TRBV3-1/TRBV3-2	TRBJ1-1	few	CASSPGLMNTEAFF	TGTGCCAGCAGCCCCGGACTGATGAACACTGAAGCTTTCTTT
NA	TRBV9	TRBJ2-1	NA	CASSVSTGNEQFF	TGTGCCAGCAGCGTATCCACAGGGAATGAGCAGTTCTTC
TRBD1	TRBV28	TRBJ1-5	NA	CASTSGQGHQPQHF	TGTGCCAGCACTTCCGGACAGGGCCATCAGCCCCAGCATTTT
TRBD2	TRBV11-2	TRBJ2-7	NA	CASSLDIPAGGDEQYF	TGTGCCAGCAGCTTAGATATTCCAGCGGGAGGGGACGAGCAGTACTTC
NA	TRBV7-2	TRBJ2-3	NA	CASSLPASPDTQYF	TGTGCCAGCAGCTTGCCAGCGTCCCCAGATACGCAGTATTTT
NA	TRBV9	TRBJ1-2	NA	CASSLTGNSYGYTF	TGTGCCAGCAGTCTTACAGGGAATTCCTATGGCTACACCTTC
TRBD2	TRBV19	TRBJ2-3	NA	CASSTFRGLAIDTQYF	TGTGCCAGTAGTACGTTTAGAGGACTAGCGATTGATACGCAGTATTTT
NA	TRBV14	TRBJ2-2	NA	CASSDIEPTGELFF	TGTGCCAGCAGCGACATTGAACCGACCGGGGAGCTGTTTTTT
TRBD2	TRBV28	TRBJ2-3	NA	CASTTGWASGRGGTDTQYF	TGTGCCAGCACCACGGGGTGGGCTAGCGGGAGGGGAGGCACAGATACGCAGTATTTT
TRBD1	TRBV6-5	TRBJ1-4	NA	CASSYAPQGGKLFF	TGTGCCAGCAGTTACGCCCCACAGGGGGGGAAACTGTTTTTT
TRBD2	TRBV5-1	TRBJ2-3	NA	CASSLEGGGDTQYF	TGCGCCAGCAGCTTGGAGGGCGGGGGAGATACGCAGTATTTT
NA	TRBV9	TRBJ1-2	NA	CASSVTGGNMGYTF	TGTGCCAGCAGCGTGACAGGAGGAAATATGGGCTACACCTTC
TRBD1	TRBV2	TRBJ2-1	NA	CASSERRDRVGNEQFF	TGTGCCAGCAGTGAAAGAAGGGACAGGGTAGGCAATGAGCAGTTCTTC
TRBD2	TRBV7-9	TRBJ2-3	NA	CASSLTSGSTDTQYF	TGTGCCAGCAGCTTAACTAGCGGGAGCACAGATACGCAGTATTTT
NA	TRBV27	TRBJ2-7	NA	CASSLRASYEQYF	TGTGCCAGCAGCCTACGAGCGTCCTACGAGCAGTACTTC
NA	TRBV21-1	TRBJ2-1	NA	CASSKDGRQGLYYNEQFF	TGTGCCAGCAGCAAAGATGGGAGACAGGGCCTATACTACAATGAGCAGTTCTTC
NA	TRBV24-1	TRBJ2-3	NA	CATSDLGLTDTQYF	TGTGCCACCAGTGATTTGGGCCTCACAGATACGCAGTATTTT
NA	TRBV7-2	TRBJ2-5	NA	CASSLAVGRIETQYF	TGTGCCAGCAGCTTAGCAGTCGGGAGAATAGAGACCCAGTACTTC
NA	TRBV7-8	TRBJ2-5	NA	CASIPGRGTAQETQYF	TGTGCCAGCATCCCCGGACGGGGGACCGCCCAAGAGACCCAGTACTTC
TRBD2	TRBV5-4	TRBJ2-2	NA	CASSHRGVNTGELFF	TGTGCCAGCAGCCATCGGGGGGTAAACACCGGGGAGCTGTTTTTT
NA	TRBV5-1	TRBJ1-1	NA	CASSMGSGTRNTEAFF	TGCGCCAGCAGCATGGGCTCCGGGACACGGAACACTGAAGCTTTCTTT
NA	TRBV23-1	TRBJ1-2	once	CASSHPPGIPQGFYGYTF	TGCGCCAGCAGTCACCCTCCCGGGATCCCACAGGGCTTCTATGGCTACACCTTC
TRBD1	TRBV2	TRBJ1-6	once	CASSDLDRVNSPLHF	TGTGCCAGCAGCGACCTCGACAGGGTTAATTCACCCCTCCACTTT
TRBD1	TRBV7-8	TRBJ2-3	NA	CASSPGTATDTQYF	TGTGCCAGCAGTCCCGGGACAGCAACAGATACGCAGTATTTT
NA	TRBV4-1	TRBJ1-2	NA	CASSQDGAQARGYTF	TGCGCCAGCAGCCAAGACGGAGCACAGGCTCGCGGCTACACCTTC
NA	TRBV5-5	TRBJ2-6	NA	CASSPGTISGANVLTF	TGTGCCAGCAGCCCCGGGACAATCTCTGGGGCCAACGTCCTGACTTTC